The next 4 T cell receptor beta chains were all read from a single sample in a study of vaccination and CD4 T cells after COVID-19. Sequencing of cultured CD4+ T cell DNA used the Oncomine TCR Beta short-read assay. MiXCR, applied by TCRdb to the PCR reads, yields one record per CDR3 protein. The repertoire holds around 19,000 distinct CDR3 sequences, with almost 60% as singletons. No antigen has been assigned to these receptors. Treatment of the sample: roughly ten-day PBMC culture with coronavirus spike peptide pools or control peptides (ViraFEST assay). The sequenced sample was CD4+ T cells from blood, cultured in vitro. These receptors were collected from a human donor who had recovered from COVID-19.

A remark on this clonotype: Sequence at one end of the junction differs from germline and may be a read error. This rearrangement joins TRBV7-6 to TRBJ2-1; TRBD2 aligns across 8 bases. The CDR3 spans 16 residues. The germline V gene has CDR1 SGHVS and CDR2 FNYEAQ. CDR3 sequence: CAGSAAAGAVYNEQFF. The CDR3, as DNA: TGTGCCGGCAGCGCAGCAGCGGGAGCGGTCTACAATGAGCAGTTCTTC.

The V gene is TRBV2, the J gene TRBJ2-5; D uncertain. CDR3 length equals 12 residues. CDR1 SNHLY and CDR2 FYNNEI come from the germline V gene. Deletions cut 6 bases from V and 5 bases from J, with 10 bases between. CDR3 region: CASRDLGETQYF. Written as DNA, the CDR3 is TGTGCCAGCAGGGACCTTGGGGAGACCCAGTACTTC.

This chain connects TRBV6-5 to TRBJ1-3; D not certain. CDR1 and CDR2 from the germline V gene are MNHEY and SVGAGI. CDR3 size: 17 residues. Trimming shortened V by 2 bases and J by 2 bases, and 16 bases separated the two germline ends. The DNA for the CDR3 is TGTGCCAGCAGTTACAGGCGGACGGGCCTTCCTGGAAACACCATATATTTT. Protein sequence: CASSYRRTGLPGNTIYF.

The chain employs TRBV5-1 and TRBJ2-7; weak D call: TRBD1 (5 bases). Germline-derived CDR1 and CDR2 are SGHRS and YFSETQ. The CDR3 covers 14 residues. The V gene lost 0 bases and the J gene lost 1 base, with 8 bases spanning the gap. CDR3 region: CASSLDGHSYEQYF. The CDR3 DNA follows: TGCGCCAGCAGCTTGGACGGACATTCCTACGAGCAGTACTTC.